This T cell receptor beta chain was captured in a study of T cells after yellow fever vaccination. Via MiXCR, TCRdb re-called the 5' RACE reads, giving one row per CDR3 protein. The sample carries 150,000 to 200,000 distinct CDR3 sequences, approximately 6.2% recorded once. Trimming took off 0 bases at V and 7 bases at J, with 15 bases between the two ends. The CDR3 has 15 residues. The germline V gene encodes CDR1 DFQATT and CDR2 SNEGSKA (reference sequence). The TCR was taken from a man aged 18-30 years who received the YFV17D yellow fever vaccine. The source material was CD4+ T cells sorted from PBMCs, sampled on the day of the first yellow fever vaccination. The chain recombines TRBV20-1 with TRBJ1-4, with D perhaps matching TRBD1 (6 bases). The CDR3 sequence: CSARDWGGGIEKLFF. CDR3 DNA sequence: TGCAGTGCTAGAGATTGGGGGGGCGGAATTGAAAAACTGTTTTTT.